A single sample gave rise to the 18 T cell receptor beta chains below, sequenced in a study of blood T cell repertoires in COVID-19. Generated by immunoSEQ multiplex PCR, the TCRdb table keeps only in-frame clones and is missing some. Here the sample spans about 16,000 clones, around 88% being singletons. The sequenced sample was peripheral blood. The source is a human donor in a cohort sampled during active COVID-19.

This chain's CDR3 is CALKGDYGYTF. CDR3 nucleotide sequence: TGTGCCTTAAAAGGGGACTATGGCTACACCTTC. This rearrangement joins TRBV9 to TRBJ1-2; maybe TRBD1 (5 bases). This CDR3 is 11 amino acids long. Trimming took off 10 bases at V and 3 bases at J, with 10 bases between the two ends. Germline V gene data show CDR1 as SGDLS and CDR2 as YYNGEE. Full variable domain (rest looked up from reference TRBV9 and TRBJ1-2): DSGVTQTPKHLITATGQRVTLRCSPRSGDLSVYWYQQSLDQGLQFLIQYYNGEERAKGNILERFSAQQFPDLHSELNLSSLELGDSALYFCALKGDYGYTFGSGTRLTVV.

The chain joins TRBV15 to TRBJ2-1; 11 bases match TRBD2. The CDR3 is 16 amino acids. Germline CDR1 reads LNHNV; CDR2 reads YYDKDF (reference sequence). Trimming took 4 bases from V and 7 from J; bases not matched to a gene: 9. The CDR3 coding sequence is TGTGCCACCAGCATGTCACTAGCGGGAGAGGGGAATGAGCAGTTCTTC. Translating it yields CATSMSLAGEGNEQFF.

This sequence joins TRBV4-3 and TRBJ2-1; TRBD1 might be the D (5 bases). The CDR3 extends over 16 amino acids. Germline V CDR1 and CDR2: LGHNA, YSLEER. The V end was cut by 0 bases, the J end by 4 bases, with 13 bases between. Here the CDR3 reads CASSQDERTQYNEQFF. CDR3 bases: TGCGCCAGCAGCCAAGATGAACGGACACAATACAATGAGCAGTTCTTC.

The CDR3 DNA sequence: TGTGCCAGCAGTTCCTTGGACAGAGAAAATTCACCCCTCCACTTT. Protein: CASSSLDRENSPLHF. V usage is TRBV6-2 or TRBV6-3 and J usage is TRBJ1-6; D may be TRBD1 (6 bases). The V end was cut by 4 bases, the J end by 7 bases, with 14 bases between. The CDR3 contains 15 residues. Per the germline V gene, CDR1 is MNHEY and CDR2 is SVGEGT.

The rearrangement links TRBV11-3 to TRBJ2-2; weak D call: TRBD2 (6 bases). CDR3 length equals 14 residues. Per germline, CDR1 SGHNT and CDR2 YENEEA. V gave up 6 bases and J gave up 4 bases, with 12 bases separating them. CDR3 sequence (DNA): TGTGCCAGCAGAATCGCGGGGACCACCGGGGAGCTGTTTTTT. The encoded protein is CASRIAGTTGELFF.

CDR3 sequence (DNA): TGTGCCACCAGTCTTTGGCAGGTGAACACTGAAGCTTTCTTT. Translation: CATSLWQVNTEAFF. The chain employs TRBV15 and TRBJ1-1; D uncertain. V was cut by 6 bases and J by 0 bases, with 11 bases left in between. CDR3 length equals 14 residues. Germline CDR1 is LNHNV and CDR2 is YYDKDF (reference sequence). The whole variable domain, remainder taken from reference TRBV15 and TRBJ1-1, is DAMVIQNPRYQVTQFGKPVTLSCSQTLNHNVMYWYQQKSSQAPKLLFHYYDKDFNNEADTPDNFQSRRPNTSFCFLDIRSPGLGDTAMYLCATSLWQVNTEAFFGQGTRLTVV.

This chain joins TRBV21-1 and TRBJ2-3; whether TRBD2, the table's D call, matches the DNA was not checked. TRBV21-1 is an annotated pseudogene. This CDR3 is 18 amino acids long. CDR3 loop: CASILVAIGETSTDTQYF. For the CDR3, the DNA is TGTGCCAGCATCCTAGTGGCTATCGGGGAAACTAGCACAGATACGCAGTATTTT.

The chain links TRBV11-2 to TRBJ2-3; D possibly corresponds to TRBD1 (6 bases). Germline-derived CDR1 and CDR2 are SGHAT and FQNNGV. Trimming shortened V by 6 bases and J by 1 base, and 11 bases separated the two germline ends. The CDR3 has 14 amino acids. Here the CDR3 DNA reads TGTGCCAGCAGACTGAACAGGGGCACAGATACGCAGTATTTT. It encodes CASRLNRGTDTQYF. Full variable domain (rest looked up from reference TRBV11-2 and TRBJ2-3): EAGVAQSPRYKIIEKRQSVAFWCNPISGHATLYWYQQILGQGPKLLIQFQNNGVVDDSQLPKDRFSAERLKGVDSTLKIQPAKLEDSAVYLCASRLNRGTDTQYFGPGTRLTVL.

The chain employs TRBV9 and TRBJ2-3; 11 bases align to TRBD2. Germline CDR1 reads SGDLS; CDR2 reads YYNGEE. V dropped 3 bases and J dropped 1; count of bases not matched to a gene: 10. The CDR3 is made up of 18 amino acids. The CDR3 bases are TGTGCCAGCAGCGCCCTACTAGCGGGAGAGTGGGGCACAGATACGCAGTATTTT. Amino acids: CASSALLAGEWGTDTQYF.

The chain combines TRBV4-2 with TRBJ2-2; TRBD2 agrees at 10 bases. Trimming cost V 0 bases and J 3 bases; bases outside gene matches: 7. Per the germline V gene, CDR1 is LGHNA and CDR2 is YNFKEQ. This CDR3 is built from 18 residues. CDR3 sequence: CASSQDGLAGADTGELFF. CDR3 nucleotide sequence: TGTGCCAGCAGCCAAGATGGTCTAGCGGGGGCCGACACCGGGGAGCTGTTTTTT.

The genes are TRBV19 and TRBJ2-7; maybe TRBD2 (5 bases). Trimming took off 5 bases at V and 0 bases at J, with 11 bases between the two ends. In germline, CDR1 is LNHDA, CDR2 SQIVND (reference sequence). The CDR3 loop spans 14 amino acids. In DNA form, the CDR3 reads TGTGCCAGTAGTGCCGCTAGCAGCTCCTACGAGCAGTACTTC. It is translated as CASSAASSSYEQYF.

The genes are TRBV5-1 and TRBJ1-1, with 7 bases identical to TRBD1. Germline V gene sequence: CDR1 SGHRS, CDR2 YFSETQ. After removal of 4 bases from V and 4 bases from J, the junction contained 7 bases not matched to a gene. There are 14 residues in the CDR3. CDR3 loop: CASSGQVTGTEAFF. CDR3 DNA sequence: TGCGCCAGCAGCGGACAGGTTACCGGCACTGAAGCTTTCTTT.

The V and J genes are TRBV5-1 and TRBJ2-3, with TRBD1 identical over 9 bases. The CDR3 is 14 amino acids. J was trimmed by 1 base and V by 9 bases; bases with no gene match: 6. The germline V gene has CDR1 SGHRS and CDR2 YFSETQ. Here the CDR3 reads CATGRTGGTDTQYF. The CDR3 DNA sequence: TGCGCCACGGGGAGGACAGGGGGCACAGATACGCAGTATTTT. The variable domain in full, completed from reference TRBV5-1 and TRBJ2-3, reads KAGVTQTPRYLIKTRGQQVTLSCSPISGHRSVSWYQQTPGQGLQFLFEYFSETQRNKGNFPGRFSGRQFSNSRSEMNVSTLELGDSALYLCATGRTGGTDTQYFGPGTRLTVL.

This clone has just one count. The chain is built from TRBV6-5 and TRBJ1-1; 7 nucleotides agree with TRBD1. The CDR3 has 14 amino acids. J was trimmed by 8 bases and V by 0 bases; bases with no gene match: 6. Germline V gene data show CDR1 as MNHEY and CDR2 as SVGAGI. The CDR3 DNA sequence: TGTGCCAGCAGTTACTCTGACTTGGACAGGGAAGCTTTCTTT. Translating it yields CASSYSDLDREAFF.

The V call is TRBV10-3, the J call TRBJ1-2, with 9 nucleotides matching TRBD1. Per germline, CDR1 ENHRY and CDR2 SYGVKD. This CDR3 contains 14 residues. V lost 3 bases, J lost 7 bases, and 6 bases stayed unmatched. The CDR3 DNA reads as TGTGCCATCAGTGACCCGGGACAGGGTCCTGGCTACACCTTC. This codes for CAISDPGQGPGYTF.

The chain has TRBV2 and TRBJ1-1; D may be TRBD1 (6 bases). With 6 bases removed from V and 2 bases from J, the gap between germline ends came to 13 bases. This CDR3 comprises 14 residues. Germline assignment: CDR1 SNHLY and CDR2 FYNNEI. The CDR3 bases are TGTGCCAGCAGAGCTATACAGGGCAACACTGAAGCTTTCTTT. Amino acid sequence: CASRAIQGNTEAFF.

The CDR3 loop is CASSIGGPRAGELFF. CDR3 bases: TGTGCCAGTAGTATAGGAGGGCCTAGAGCCGGGGAGCTGTTTTTT. The chain uses TRBV19 and TRBJ2-2; TRBD2 might be the D (5 bases). The germline V gene encodes CDR1 LNHDA and CDR2 SQIVND (reference sequence). The CDR3 contains 15 residues. The V and J ends lost 1 base and 6 bases respectively, with 12 bases between them.

The chain joins TRBV7-2 to TRBJ2-7; TRBD2 aligns across 14 bases. In germline, CDR1 is SGHTA, CDR2 FQGNSA. The CDR3 is 16 amino acids. The junction had 8 bases not matched to a gene; V was cut back by 3 bases and J by 7 bases. Here the CDR3 reads CASSFPGLAGVGEQYF. The CDR3 bases are TGTGCCAGCAGCTTCCCGGGACTAGCGGGAGTCGGAGAGCAGTACTTC. Supplemented by reference TRBV7-2 and TRBJ2-7, the full variable domain reads GAGVSQSPSNKVTEKGKDVELRCDPISGHTALYWYRQSLGQGLEFLIYFQGNSAPDKSGLPSDRFSAERTGGSVSTLTIQRTQQEDSAVYLCASSFPGLAGVGEQYFGPGTRLTVT.